A selection of T cell receptor beta chains follows, all from one sample in a study of blood T cell repertoires in COVID-19. Data came from immunoSEQ multiplex PCR; TCRdb stores just in-frame clones and leaves some out. Seen here are about 130,000 clones, around 70% observed once, and the top ten hold more than 5.5%. The sequenced sample was peripheral blood. These receptors all stem from a man between 60 and 70 years old with acute or convalescent COVID-19. CDR3s include the opening cysteine and the closing phenylalanine or tryptophan. The D gene is left open where the match is weak. Size is stated for part of the rows, as once, few or many counts, or as a class when the clone is expanded.

>NA|TRBJ2-1|TRBD2|TRBV30
TGTGCCTGGAGTAGGGGACTAGCGGCAAACAATGAGCAGTTCTTC
CAWSRGLAANNEQFF
>NA|TRBJ1-6|NA|TRBV7-2
TGTGCCAGCGCGAGGGCCCGCCTGAATTCACCCCTCCACTTT
CASARARLNSPLHF
>NA|TRBJ2-6|NA|TRBV25-1
TGTGCCAGCAGTGAATCCGGGGGTATAGCCGGGGCCAACGTCCTGACTTTC
CASSESGGIAGANVLTF
>NA|TRBJ1-2|TRBD1|TRBV3-1/TRBV3-2
TGTGCCAGCAGCCAAGATTTAGGGCGACCGGGACAGGGGGCAGCGAATGGCTACACCTTC
CASSQDLGRPGQGAANGYTF
>NA|TRBJ2-3|NA|TRBV6-5
TGTGCCAGCAGTTACCGTCCACAGGCTACGGGTGTTACGCAGTATTTT
CASSYRPQATGVTQYF
>NA|TRBJ1-2|NA|TRBV29-1
TGCAGCGTTGGTAATCAGGAGGGCGGCTACACCTTC
CSVGNQEGGYTF
>NA|TRBJ2-5|TRBD2|TRBV2
TGTGCCAGCAGTTGGTCTAGCGGGAGCGGAGAGACCCAGTACTTC
CASSWSSGSGETQYF
>NA|TRBJ1-1|TRBD1|TRBV7-9
TGTGCCAGCAGCCGAGGACAGGGGGGTACTGAAGCTTTCTTT
CASSRGQGGTEAFF
>NA|TRBJ2-3|TRBD2|TRBV11-3
TGTGCCAGCAGCTTAGCATTCCAGCGGGAGGGTCTCACAGATACGCAGTATTTT
CASSLAFQREGLTDTQYF
>few|TRBJ2-2|NA|TRBV11-2
TGTGCCAGCAGCTTAGCGCGCGGCGGGGAGCTGTTTTTT
CASSLARGGELFF
>NA|TRBJ2-3|TRBD2|TRBV11-2
TGTGCCAGCAGCAAGACTAGCGGGGGGGACACAGATACGCAGTATTTT
CASSKTSGGDTDTQYF
>NA|TRBJ2-2|TRBD2|TRBV7-3
TGTGCCAGCAGCTGGCGCGGGGGGAACACCGGGGAGCTGTTTTTT
CASSWRGGNTGELFF
>NA|TRBJ2-1|TRBD2|TRBV6-6
TGTGCCAGCAGTTCCCCGGGACTAGCGGGAGTCAATGAGCAGTTCTTC
CASSSPGLAGVNEQFF
>NA|TRBJ2-5|NA|TRBV12-5
TGTGCGTCGAGCGGTTCGGTAGGAGAGACCCAGTACTTC
CASSGSVGETQYF